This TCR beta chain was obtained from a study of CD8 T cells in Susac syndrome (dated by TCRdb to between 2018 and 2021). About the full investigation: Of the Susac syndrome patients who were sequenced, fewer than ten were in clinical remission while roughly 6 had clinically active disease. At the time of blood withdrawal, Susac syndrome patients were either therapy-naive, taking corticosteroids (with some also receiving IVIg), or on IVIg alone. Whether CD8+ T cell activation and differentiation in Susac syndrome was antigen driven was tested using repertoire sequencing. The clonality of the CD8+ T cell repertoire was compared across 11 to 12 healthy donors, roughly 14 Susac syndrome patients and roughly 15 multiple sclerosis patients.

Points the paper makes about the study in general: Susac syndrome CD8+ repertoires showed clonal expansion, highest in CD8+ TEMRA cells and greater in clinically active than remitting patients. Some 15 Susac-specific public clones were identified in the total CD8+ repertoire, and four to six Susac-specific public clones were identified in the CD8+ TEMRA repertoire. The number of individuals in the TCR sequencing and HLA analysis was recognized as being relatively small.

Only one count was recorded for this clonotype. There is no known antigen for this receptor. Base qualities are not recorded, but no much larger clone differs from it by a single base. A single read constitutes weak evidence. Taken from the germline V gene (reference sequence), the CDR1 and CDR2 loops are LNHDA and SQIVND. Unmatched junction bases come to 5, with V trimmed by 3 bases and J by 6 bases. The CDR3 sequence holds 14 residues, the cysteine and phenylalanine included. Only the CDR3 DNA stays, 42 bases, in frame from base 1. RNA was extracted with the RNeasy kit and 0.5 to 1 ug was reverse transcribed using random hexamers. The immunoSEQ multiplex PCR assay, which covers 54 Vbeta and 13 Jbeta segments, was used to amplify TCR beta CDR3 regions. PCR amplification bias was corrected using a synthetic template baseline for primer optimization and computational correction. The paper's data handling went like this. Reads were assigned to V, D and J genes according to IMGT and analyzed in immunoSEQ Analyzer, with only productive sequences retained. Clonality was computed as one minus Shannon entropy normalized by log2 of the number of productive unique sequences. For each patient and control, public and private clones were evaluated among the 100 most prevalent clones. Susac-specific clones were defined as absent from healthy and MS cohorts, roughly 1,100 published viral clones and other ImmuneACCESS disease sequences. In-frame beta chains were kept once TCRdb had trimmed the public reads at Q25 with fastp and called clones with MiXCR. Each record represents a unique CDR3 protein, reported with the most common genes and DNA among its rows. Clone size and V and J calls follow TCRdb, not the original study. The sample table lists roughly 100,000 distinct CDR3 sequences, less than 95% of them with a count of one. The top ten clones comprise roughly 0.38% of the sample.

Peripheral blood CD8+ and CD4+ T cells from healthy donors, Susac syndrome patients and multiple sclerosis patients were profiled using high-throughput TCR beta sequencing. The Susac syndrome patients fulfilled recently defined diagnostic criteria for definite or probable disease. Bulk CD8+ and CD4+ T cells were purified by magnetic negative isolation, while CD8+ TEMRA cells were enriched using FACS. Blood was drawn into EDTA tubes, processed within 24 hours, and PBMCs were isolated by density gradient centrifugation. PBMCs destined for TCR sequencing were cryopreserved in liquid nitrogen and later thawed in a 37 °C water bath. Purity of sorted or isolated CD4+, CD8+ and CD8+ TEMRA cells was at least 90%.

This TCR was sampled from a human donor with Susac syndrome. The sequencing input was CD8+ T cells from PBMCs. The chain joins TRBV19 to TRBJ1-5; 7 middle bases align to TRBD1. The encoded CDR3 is CASSIPDRSQPQHF. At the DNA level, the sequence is TGTGCCAGTAGTATCCCGGACAGGTCTCAGCCCCAGCATTTT.